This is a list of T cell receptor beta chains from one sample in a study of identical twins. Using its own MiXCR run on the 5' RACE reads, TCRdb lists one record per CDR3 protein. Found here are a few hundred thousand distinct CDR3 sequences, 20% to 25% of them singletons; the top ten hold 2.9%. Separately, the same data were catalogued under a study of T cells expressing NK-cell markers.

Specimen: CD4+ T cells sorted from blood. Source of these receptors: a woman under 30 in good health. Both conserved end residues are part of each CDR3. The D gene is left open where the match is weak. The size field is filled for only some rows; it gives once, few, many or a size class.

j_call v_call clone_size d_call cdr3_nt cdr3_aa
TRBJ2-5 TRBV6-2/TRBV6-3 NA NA TGTGCCAGCAGTTACGCGAGGGCTCGGGAGACCCAGTACTTC CASSYARARETQYF
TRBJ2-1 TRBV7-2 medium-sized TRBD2 TGTGCCAGCAGCTCACGGGCTAGCGGGGGTCATAGTGAGCAGTTCTTC CASSSRASGGHSEQFF
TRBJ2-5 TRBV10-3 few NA TGTGCCATCAGTGGGGGGTTATTACAAGAGACCCAGTACTTC CAISGGLLQETQYF
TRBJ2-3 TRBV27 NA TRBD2 TGTGCCAGCAGTCTACGACGACTAGCGGCTAGCACAGATACGCAGTATTTT CASSLRRLAASTDTQYF
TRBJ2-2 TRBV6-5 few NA TGTGCCAGCAGTTACTCGACGATTGGGGCAGGGGGGGAGCTGTTTTTT CASSYSTIGAGGELFF
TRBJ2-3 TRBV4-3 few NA TGCGCCAGCAGCCAAGATACCCAAACAGATACGCAGTATTTT CASSQDTQTDTQYF
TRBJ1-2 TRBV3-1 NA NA TGTGCCAGCAGCCATCGGGAGGTGACCCCTCTTGGCTACACCTTC CASSHREVTPLGYTF
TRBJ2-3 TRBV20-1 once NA TGCAGTGCTAGAGATCCGGCAGGGAGCACAGATACGCAGTATTTT CSARDPAGSTDTQYF
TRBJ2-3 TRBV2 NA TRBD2 TGTGCCAGCAGCCTAGTAACTCTCTCTAGCGGGAGGGTAGATACGCAGTATTTT CASSLVTLSSGRVDTQYF
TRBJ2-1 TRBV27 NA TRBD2 TGTGCCAGCAGTTTAAAAGGTCAGCGACTAGCGGGAAACGGCGAGCAGTTCTTC CASSLKGQRLAGNGEQFF
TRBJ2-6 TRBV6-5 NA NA TGTGCCAGCACTTACGGGTCTCCCATAGGCGAGGCCAACGTCCTGACTTTC CASTYGSPIGEANVLTF
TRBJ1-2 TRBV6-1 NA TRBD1 TGTGCCAGCAGTGAATTATCTTTCGACAGGGTAGTCGGCTACACCTTC CASSELSFDRVVGYTF
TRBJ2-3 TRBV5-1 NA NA TGCGCCAGCAGCTTGTTGGGGTTTTCGCAGTATTTT CASSLLGFSQYF
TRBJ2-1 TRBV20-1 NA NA TGCAGTGCTAGAGGGTGGAGCTCCTACAATGAGCAGTTCTTC CSARGWSSYNEQFF
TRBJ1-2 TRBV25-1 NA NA TGTGCCAGCAGTCCGCAGGGCGCGAGCGGCTACACCTTC CASSPQGASGYTF
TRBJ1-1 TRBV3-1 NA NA TGTGCCAGCAGCCAGAACCAGAACACTGAAGCTTTCTTT CASSQNQNTEAFF
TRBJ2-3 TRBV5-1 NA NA TGCGCCAGCAGCTTGGCCGGAGGGGGCGCGAGCACAGATACGCAGTATTTT CASSLAGGGASTDTQYF